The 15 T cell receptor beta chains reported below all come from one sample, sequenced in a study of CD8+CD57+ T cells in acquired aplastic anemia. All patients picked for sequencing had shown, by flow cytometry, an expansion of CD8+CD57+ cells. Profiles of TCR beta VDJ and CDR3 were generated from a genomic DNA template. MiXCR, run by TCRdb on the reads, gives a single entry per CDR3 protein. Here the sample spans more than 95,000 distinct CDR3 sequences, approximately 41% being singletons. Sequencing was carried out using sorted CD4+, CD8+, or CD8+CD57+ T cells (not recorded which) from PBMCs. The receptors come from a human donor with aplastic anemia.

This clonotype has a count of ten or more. The CDR3 loop reads CASSYGQGLGQPQHF. Written as DNA, the CDR3 is TGTGCCAGCAGTTACGGTCAGGGATTGGGACAGCCCCAGCATTTT. The chain combines TRBV6-6 with TRBJ1-5, with D possibly TRBD1 on 5 matching bases. The germline CDR1 and CDR2 sequences are MNHNY and SVGAGI (reference sequence). The V gene lost 2 bases and the J gene lost 7 bases, with 15 bases spanning the gap. The CDR3 is made up of 15 amino acids.

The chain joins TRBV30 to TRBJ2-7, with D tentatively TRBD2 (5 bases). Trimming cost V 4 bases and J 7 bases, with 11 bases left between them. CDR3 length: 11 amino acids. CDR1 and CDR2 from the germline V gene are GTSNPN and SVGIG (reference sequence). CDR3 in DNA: TGTGCCTGGATGAAGGAGGAGGAGCAGTACTTC. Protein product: CAWMKEEEQYF.

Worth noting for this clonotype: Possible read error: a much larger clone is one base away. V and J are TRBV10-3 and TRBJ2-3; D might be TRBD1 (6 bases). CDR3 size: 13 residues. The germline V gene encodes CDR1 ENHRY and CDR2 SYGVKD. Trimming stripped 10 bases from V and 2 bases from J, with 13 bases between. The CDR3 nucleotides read TGTGCCACCCTTCGGGGACACACAGATACGCAGTATTTT. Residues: CATLRGHTDTQYF.

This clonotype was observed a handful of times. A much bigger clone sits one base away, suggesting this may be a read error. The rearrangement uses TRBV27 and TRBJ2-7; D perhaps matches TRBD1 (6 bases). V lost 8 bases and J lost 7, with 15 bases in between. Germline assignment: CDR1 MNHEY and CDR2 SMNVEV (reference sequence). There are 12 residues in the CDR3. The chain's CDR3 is CASALRQGEQYF. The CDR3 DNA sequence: TGTGCCAGCGCCCTTCGCCAGGGGGAGCAGTACTTC.

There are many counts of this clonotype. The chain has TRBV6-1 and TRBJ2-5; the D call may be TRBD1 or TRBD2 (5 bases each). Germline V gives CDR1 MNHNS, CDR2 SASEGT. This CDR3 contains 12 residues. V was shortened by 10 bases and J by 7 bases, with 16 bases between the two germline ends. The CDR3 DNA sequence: TGTGCCACCGGGGACGGTGGGTGGACCCAGTACTTC. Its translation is CATGDGGWTQYF.

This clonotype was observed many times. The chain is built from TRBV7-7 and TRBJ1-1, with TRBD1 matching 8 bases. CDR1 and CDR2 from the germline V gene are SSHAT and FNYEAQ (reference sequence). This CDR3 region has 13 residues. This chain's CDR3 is CASGTGGVTEAFF. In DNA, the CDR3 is TGTGCTAGCGGAACAGGGGGGGTCACTGAAGCTTTCTTT.

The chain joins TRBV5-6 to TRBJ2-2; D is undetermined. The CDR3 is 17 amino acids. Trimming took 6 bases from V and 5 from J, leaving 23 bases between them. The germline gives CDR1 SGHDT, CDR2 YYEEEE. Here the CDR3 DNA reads TGTGCCAGCACTTTTGGGGTTGCAGGCGCTAGGACCGGGGAGCTGTTTTTT. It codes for CASTFGVAGARTGELFF.

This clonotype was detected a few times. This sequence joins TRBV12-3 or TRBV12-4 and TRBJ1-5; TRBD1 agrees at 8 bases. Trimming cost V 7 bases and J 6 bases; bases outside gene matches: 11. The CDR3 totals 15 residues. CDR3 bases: TGTGCCAGCACCCCAGGGGGCGCAGGGGGTCAGCCCCAGCATTTT. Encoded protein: CASTPGGAGGQPQHF.

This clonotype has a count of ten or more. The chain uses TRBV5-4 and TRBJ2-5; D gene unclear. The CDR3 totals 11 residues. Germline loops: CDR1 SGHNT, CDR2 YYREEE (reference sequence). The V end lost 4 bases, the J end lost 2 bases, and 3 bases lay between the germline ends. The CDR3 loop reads CASSVQETQYF. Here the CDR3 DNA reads TGTGCCAGCAGCGTTCAAGAGACCCAGTACTTC.

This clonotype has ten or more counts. The CDR3 region has the DNA TGCAGCGTTGAGAGGGTGAAAAGGGGGCAACGGTATTATAATTCACCCCTCCACTTT. It is translated as CSVERVKRGQRYYNSPLHF. The chain links TRBV29-1 to TRBJ1-6; TRBD1 matches 7 bases. The V and J ends lost 3 bases and 4 bases, in that order; junction bases with no gene match: 18. The germline CDR1 and CDR2 sequences are SQVTM and ANQGSEA. The CDR3 sequence is 19 residues long.

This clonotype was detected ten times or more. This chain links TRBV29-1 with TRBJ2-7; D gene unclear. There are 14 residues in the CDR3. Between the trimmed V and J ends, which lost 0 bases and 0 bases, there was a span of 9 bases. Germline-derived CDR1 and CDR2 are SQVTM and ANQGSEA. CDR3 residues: CSVEDRRSSYEQYV. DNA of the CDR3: TGCAGCGTTGAAGATCGGAGAAGCTCCTACGAGCAGTACGTC.

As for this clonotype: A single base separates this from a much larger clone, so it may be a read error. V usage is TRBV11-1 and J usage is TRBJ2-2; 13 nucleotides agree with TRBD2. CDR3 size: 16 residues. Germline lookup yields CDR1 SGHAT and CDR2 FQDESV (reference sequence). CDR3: CASSLGLAGEAGGLFF. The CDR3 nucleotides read TGTGCCAGCAGCCTCGGACTAGCGGGGGAAGCCGGGGGGCTGTTTTTT.

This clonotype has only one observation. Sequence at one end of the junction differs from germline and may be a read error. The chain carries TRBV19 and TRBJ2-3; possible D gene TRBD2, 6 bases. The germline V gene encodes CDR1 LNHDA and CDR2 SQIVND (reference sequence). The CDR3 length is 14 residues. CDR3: CARAPRPSADTHYF. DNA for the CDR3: TGTGCCCGTGCTCCCCGGCCTAGCGCAGATACGCATTATTTT.

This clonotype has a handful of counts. This CDR3 is CASSQVGGGGGTGELFF. The CDR3 region has the DNA TGCGCCAGCAGCCAGGTCGGCGGGGGCGGCGGCACCGGGGAGCTGTTTTTT. The V call is TRBV4-3, the J call TRBJ2-2; possible D gene TRBD2, 7 bases. V gave up 3 bases and J gave up 4 bases, with 18 bases separating them. The CDR3 loop spans 17 amino acids. Germline CDR1 and CDR2: LGHNA and YSLEER.

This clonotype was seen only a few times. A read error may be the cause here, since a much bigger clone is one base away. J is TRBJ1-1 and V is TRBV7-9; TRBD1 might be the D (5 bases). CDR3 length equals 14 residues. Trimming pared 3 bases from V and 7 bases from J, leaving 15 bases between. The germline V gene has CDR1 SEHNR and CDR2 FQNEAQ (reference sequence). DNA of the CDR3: TGTGCCAGCAGCTTTGCCGGGACTCACCATGAAGCTTTCTTT. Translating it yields CASSFAGTHHEAFF.